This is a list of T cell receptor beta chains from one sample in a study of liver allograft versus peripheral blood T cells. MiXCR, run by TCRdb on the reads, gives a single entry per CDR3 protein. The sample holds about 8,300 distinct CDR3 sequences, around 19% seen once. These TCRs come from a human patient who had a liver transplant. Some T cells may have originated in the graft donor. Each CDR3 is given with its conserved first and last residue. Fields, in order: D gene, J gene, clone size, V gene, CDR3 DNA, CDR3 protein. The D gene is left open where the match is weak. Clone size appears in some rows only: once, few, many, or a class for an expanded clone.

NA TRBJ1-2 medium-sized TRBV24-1 TGTGCCACCAGTGACCCTCCCATTCGGGACACAAACTCCATCTACACCTTC CATSDPPIRDTNSIYTF
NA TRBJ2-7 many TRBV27 TGTGCCAGCAGGGGACTGCTTCCCTACGAGCAGTACTTC CASRGLLPYEQYF
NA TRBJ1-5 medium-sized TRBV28 TGTGCCAGCAGCCCCTCATTGAATCAGCCCCAGCATTTT CASSPSLNQPQHF
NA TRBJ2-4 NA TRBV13 TGTGCCAGCAGCTTAGGCTGGGGTCAAGCCAAAAACATTCAGTACTTC CASSLGWGQAKNIQYF
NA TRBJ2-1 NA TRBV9 TGTGCCAGCAGCCACCCCGATTATAATGAGCAGTTCTTC CASSHPDYNEQFF
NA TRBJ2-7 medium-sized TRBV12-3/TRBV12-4 TGTGCCAGCAGTTTTGGGGGGGCTTACGAGCAGTACTTC CASSFGGAYEQYF
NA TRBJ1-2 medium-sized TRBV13 TGTGCCAGCAGCCGCGTGCGAACGGAACACACCTTC CASSRVRTEHTF
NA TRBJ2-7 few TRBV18 TGTGCCAGCTCACCAGGGGCAGCCTACGAGCAGTACTTC CASSPGAAYEQYF
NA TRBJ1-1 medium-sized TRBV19 TGTGCCAGTACCCCCCGCTCAGGGGTCTTGAACACTGAAGCTTTCTTT CASTPRSGVLNTEAFF
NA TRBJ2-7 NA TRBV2 TGTGCCAGCAGTGGACACGAGCAGTACTTC CASSGHEQYF
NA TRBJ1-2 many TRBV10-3 TGTGCCATCAGCTCGGGGGGTTCCGCCTATGGCTACACCTTC CAISSGGSAYGYTF
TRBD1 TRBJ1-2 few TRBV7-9 TGTGCCAGCAGCGCGTCCTACAGGGGTAGTGGCTACACCTTC CASSASYRGSGYTF
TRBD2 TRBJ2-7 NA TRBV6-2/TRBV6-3 TGTGCCATTTCGGGAGGGGGACCCTACGAGCAGTACTTC CAISGGGPYEQYF
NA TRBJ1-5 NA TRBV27 TGTGCCAGCGGGCCCACATTAGCCCAGCATTTT CASGPTLAQHF
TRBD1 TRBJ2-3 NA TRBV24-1 TGTGCCACCAGTGATTTGGGAATCGTAGACAGGGCCACAGATACGCAGTATTTT CATSDLGIVDRATDTQYF
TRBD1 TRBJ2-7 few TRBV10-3 TGTGCCATCAGTGAGTTAAGGGACAGGATGAGCTCCTACGAGCAGTACTTC CAISELRDRMSSYEQYF
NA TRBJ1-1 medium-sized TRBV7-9 TGTGCCAGCAGCTTATTAGGGGACCTCAACACTGAAGCTTTCTTT CASSLLGDLNTEAFF
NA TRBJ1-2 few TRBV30 TGTGCCTGGAGTGTACACGAAGGGTATGGCTACACCTTC CAWSVHEGYGYTF
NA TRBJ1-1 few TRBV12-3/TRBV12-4 TGTGCCAGCAGTTTATCGGCGGGGGCGCTGAACACTGAAGCTTTCTTT CASSLSAGALNTEAFF
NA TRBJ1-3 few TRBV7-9 TGTGCCAGCAGCCCCCTGGGGGCCTCTGGAAACACCATATATTTT CASSPLGASGNTIYF
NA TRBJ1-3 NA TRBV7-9 TGTGCCAGCAGCTCGTGGACAGCAGATAGCTCTGGAAACACCATATATTTT CASSSWTADSSGNTIYF
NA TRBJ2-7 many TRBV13 TGTGCCAGCAGCGAACAGGGTGTATGGCCTAACGAGCAGTACTTC CASSEQGVWPNEQYF
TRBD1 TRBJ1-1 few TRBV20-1 TGCAGTGCCCGGGACAGGGATACCACTGAAGCTTTCTTT CSARDRDTTEAFF
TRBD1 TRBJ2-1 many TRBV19 TGTGCCAGTAGTATCTGGGGGACAGGGAGGAGCTCCTACAATGAGCAGTTCTTC CASSIWGTGRSSYNEQFF
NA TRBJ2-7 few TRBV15 TGTGCCACCAGCGAAGGGGAAACCTACGAGCAGTACTTC CATSEGETYEQYF
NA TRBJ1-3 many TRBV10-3 TGTGCCATCAGTGAAGTGGGGGGAAGGGAGTCTGGAAACACCATATATTTT CAISEVGGRESGNTIYF
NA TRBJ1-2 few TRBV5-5 TGTGCCAGCAGCGTCAGGCCCGGCCACTATGGCTACACCTTC CASSVRPGHYGYTF
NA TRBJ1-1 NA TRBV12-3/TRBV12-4 TGTGCCAGCACGGGCAGGGTGGAAGGTGAAGCTTTCTTT CASTGRVEGEAFF
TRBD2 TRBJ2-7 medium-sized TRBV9 TGTGCCAGCAGCGCCAGCGGGGGGGCCGACTACGAGCAGTACTTC CASSASGGADYEQYF
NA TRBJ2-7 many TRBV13 TGTGCCAGCAGCTCGGGTGAGTCCTACGAGCAGTACTTC CASSSGESYEQYF
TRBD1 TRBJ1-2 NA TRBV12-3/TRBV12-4 TGTGCCAGCAGTCGGACAGGCTCCTTTAACTATGGCTACACCTTC CASSRTGSFNYGYTF
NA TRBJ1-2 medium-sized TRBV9 TGTGCCAGCAGGAATTCATCAGCGGACGGCTACACCTTC CASRNSSADGYTF
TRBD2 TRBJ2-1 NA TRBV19 TGTGCCAGTAGTATAGCCTTAGCGGGGGGGTCAAGGGAGCAGTTCTTC CASSIALAGGSREQFF
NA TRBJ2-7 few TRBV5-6 TGTGCCAGCAGCTTGGGGGCCCGTTACGAGCAGTACTTC CASSLGARYEQYF
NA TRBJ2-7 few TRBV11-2 TGTGCCAGCAGCTTAGACCCAGGCACCTACGAGCAGTACTTC CASSLDPGTYEQYF
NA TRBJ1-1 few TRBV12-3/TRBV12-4 TGTGCCAGCAGTCCTTACGCGAACACTGAAGCTTTCTTT CASSPYANTEAFF
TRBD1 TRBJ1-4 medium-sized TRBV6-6 TGTGCCAGCAGTACAGGGGGAAATAATGAAAAACTGTTTTTT CASSTGGNNEKLFF
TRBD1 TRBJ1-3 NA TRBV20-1 TGCAGTGCTAGAGTATTAAACAGGGACAGCTCTGGAAACACCATATATTTT CSARVLNRDSSGNTIYF
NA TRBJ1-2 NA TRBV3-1 TGTGCCAGCAGTCCCGGGGGGGTCGGCTATGGCTACACCTTC CASSPGGVGYGYTF
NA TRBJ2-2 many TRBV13 TGTGCCAGCAGCGCCCCGGTATCCGGGGAGCTGTTTTTT CASSAPVSGELFF
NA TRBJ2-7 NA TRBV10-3 TGTGCCATCAGTGAGTCCGGGAGGACAGTCCCCTCCTACGAGCAGTACTTC CAISESGRTVPSYEQYF
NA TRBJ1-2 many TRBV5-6 TGTGCCAGCAGCTTCGGGACCCCCTTCTATGGCTACACCTTC CASSFGTPFYGYTF
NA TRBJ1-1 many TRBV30 TGTGCCTGGAGTTCCTCGCTGAACACTGAAGCTTTCTTT CAWSSSLNTEAFF
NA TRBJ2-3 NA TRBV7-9 TGTGCCAGCAGCTTAGAACCGGCTAGCATGGATACGCAGTATTTT CASSLEPASMDTQYF
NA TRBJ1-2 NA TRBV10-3 TGTGCCATCAGTGAGTCGGAACAGGTGGCCCCTGGCTACACCTTC CAISESEQVAPGYTF
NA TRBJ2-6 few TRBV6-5 TGTGCCAGCAGTTACGGGAGCTCTGGGGCCAACGTCCTGACTTTC CASSYGSSGANVLTF
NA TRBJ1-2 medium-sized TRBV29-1 TGTAGCGTTAACGGGGGAGAAGGCTACACCTTC CSVNGGEGYTF
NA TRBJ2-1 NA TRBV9 TGTGCCAGCACTCAGGAGGGTTCAGCCTACAATGAGCAGTTCTTC CASTQEGSAYNEQFF
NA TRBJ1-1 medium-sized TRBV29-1 TGCTCGACCGGGACACCCATGAACACTGAAGCTTTCTTT CSTGTPMNTEAFF
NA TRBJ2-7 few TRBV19 TGTGCCAGTAGTATCTCGATAGGGGATATCTACGAGCAGTACTTC CASSISIGDIYEQYF
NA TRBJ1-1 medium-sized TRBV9 TGTGCCAGCAGCGTAGGAATAGGTTCGGGGACTGAAGCTTTCTTT CASSVGIGSGTEAFF
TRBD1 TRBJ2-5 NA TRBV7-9 TGTGCCAGCAGCTGGGACAGCGCCAGGAAAGAGACCCAGTACTTC CASSWDSARKETQYF